Sequencing of this T cell receptor beta chain was carried out in a study of T cells in women clearing cervical HPV infection. Study-level background: Cases: HPV16-related CIN3 or worse on histology, 2 invasive cancers. No precancer developed; the control's incident HPV16 infection cleared within 12 months.

A remark on this clone: What it recognizes is unknown. The missing CDR3 end, 3 residues past where the read stops, is filled in from the germline J gene. Other DNA sequences from this sample encode an identical CDR3 as well.

General observations from the study: Controls had more TRBV6-7 (approximately 0.15%) than cases (approximately 0.11%).

Germline CDR1 and CDR2: SGHTA and FQGNSA. Trimming shortened V by 5 bases and J by 5 bases, and 10 bases separated the two germline ends. This CDR3 has 13 amino acids. The protocol was immunoSEQ multiplex PCR, while the TCRdb copy is restricted to in-frame clones and leaves out a portion. With more than 30,000 clones in the sample, the ten largest clones hold approximately 16%. The clonotype comes from a woman aged 18-69 years with a cervical HPV16 infection that either progressed to CIN3+ or cleared (not recorded which). The V gene is TRBV7-2, the J gene TRBJ1-3, with D perhaps matching TRBD1 (6 bases). The sample taken for sequencing was blood buffy coat. The CDR3: CASSQGHRNTIYF. The CDR3 DNA, read in part, is TGTGCCAGCAGCCAGGGACACCGAAACACC.